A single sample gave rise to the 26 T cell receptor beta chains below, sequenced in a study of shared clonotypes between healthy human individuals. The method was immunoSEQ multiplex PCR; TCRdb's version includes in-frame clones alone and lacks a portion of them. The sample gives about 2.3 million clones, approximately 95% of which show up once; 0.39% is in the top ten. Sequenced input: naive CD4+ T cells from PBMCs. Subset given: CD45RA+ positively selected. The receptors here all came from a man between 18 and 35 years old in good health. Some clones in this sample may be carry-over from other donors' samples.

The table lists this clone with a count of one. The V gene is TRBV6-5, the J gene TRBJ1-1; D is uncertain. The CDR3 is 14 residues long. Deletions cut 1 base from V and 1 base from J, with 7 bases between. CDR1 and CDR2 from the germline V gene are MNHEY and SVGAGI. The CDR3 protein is CASSYYWRNTEAFF. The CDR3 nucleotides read TGTGCCAGCAGTTACTATTGGAGGAACACTGAAGCTTTCTTT.

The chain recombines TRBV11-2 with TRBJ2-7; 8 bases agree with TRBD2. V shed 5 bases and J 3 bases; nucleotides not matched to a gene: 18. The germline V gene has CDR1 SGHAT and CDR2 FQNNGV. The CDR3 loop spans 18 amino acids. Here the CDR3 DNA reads TGTGCCAGCAGCATAAGAATCCCCGATCCAGCGGGAGTCTACGAGCAGTACTTC. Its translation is CASSIRIPDPAGVYEQYF.

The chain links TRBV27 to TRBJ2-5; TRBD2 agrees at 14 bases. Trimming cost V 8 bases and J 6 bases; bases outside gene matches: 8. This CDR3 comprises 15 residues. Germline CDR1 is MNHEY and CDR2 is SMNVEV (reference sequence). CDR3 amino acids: CASAGLAGGSKTQYF. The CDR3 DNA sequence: TGTGCCAGCGCAGGACTAGCGGGAGGAAGTAAGACCCAGTACTTC.

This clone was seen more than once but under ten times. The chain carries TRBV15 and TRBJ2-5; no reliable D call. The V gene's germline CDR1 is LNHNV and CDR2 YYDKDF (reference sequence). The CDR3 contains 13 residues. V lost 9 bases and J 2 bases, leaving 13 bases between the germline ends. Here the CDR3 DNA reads TGTGCCACTACCTCGGGCCCTCAAGAGACCCAGTACTTC. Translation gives CATTSGPQETQYF.

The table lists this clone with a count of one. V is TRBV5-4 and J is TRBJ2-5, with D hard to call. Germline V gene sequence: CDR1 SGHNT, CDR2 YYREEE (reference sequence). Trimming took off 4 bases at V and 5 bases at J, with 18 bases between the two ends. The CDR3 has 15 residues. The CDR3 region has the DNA TGTGCCAGCAGCCCCCCAGGTGCTGGGATGGAGACCCAGTACTTC. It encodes CASSPPGAGMETQYF.

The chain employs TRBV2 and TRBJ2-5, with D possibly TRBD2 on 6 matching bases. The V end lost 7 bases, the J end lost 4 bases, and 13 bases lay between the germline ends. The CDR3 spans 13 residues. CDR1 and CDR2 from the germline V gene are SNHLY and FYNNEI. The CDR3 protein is CASTQQAGETQYF. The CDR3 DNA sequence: TGTGCCAGCACCCAGCAAGCGGGAGAGACCCAGTACTTC.

For the CDR3, the DNA is TGTGCCAGCAGCATAGACAGGGATTGGGGCGAGCAGTACTTC. It specifies CASSIDRDWGEQYF. The V and J genes are TRBV9 and TRBJ2-7; 7 nucleotides align to TRBD1. The germline gives CDR1 SGDLS, CDR2 YYNGEE. V lost 4 bases to trimming and J lost 6 bases; unmatched junction nucleotides: 10. The CDR3 spans 14 residues.

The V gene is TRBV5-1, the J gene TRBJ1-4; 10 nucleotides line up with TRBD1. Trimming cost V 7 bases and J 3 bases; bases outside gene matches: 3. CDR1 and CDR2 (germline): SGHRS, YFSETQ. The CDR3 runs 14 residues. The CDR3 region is CASRGQGSNEKLFF. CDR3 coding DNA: TGCGCCAGCCGGGGACAGGGGTCTAATGAAAAACTGTTTTTT. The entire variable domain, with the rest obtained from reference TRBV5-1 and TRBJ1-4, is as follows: KAGVTQTPRYLIKTRGQQVTLSCSPISGHRSVSWYQQTPGQGLQFLFEYFSETQRNKGNFPGRFSGRQFSNSRSEMNVSTLELGDSALYLCASRGQGSNEKLFFGSGTQLSVL.

CDR3 bases: TGTGCCAGCAGCCAAGAACCCGCGGCCTCCTACAATGAGCAGTTCTTC. Amino acids: CASSQEPAASYNEQFF. V usage is TRBV4-2 and J usage is TRBJ2-1; D gene ambiguous. V shed 0 bases and J shed 0 bases, with 9 bases lying between them. The CDR3 consists of 16 residues. Germline V gene sequence: CDR1 LGHNA, CDR2 YNFKEQ.

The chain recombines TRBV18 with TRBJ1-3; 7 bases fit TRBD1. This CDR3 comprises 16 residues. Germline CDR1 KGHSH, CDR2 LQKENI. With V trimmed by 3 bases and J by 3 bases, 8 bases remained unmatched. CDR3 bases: TGTGCCAGCTCACCGCTACAGGGGCTTGGTGGAAACACCATATATTTT. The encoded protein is CASSPLQGLGGNTIYF.

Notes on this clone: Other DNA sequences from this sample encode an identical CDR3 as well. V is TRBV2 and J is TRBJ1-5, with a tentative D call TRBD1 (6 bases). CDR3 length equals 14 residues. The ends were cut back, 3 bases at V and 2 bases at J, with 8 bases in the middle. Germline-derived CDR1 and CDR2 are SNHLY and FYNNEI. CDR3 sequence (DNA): TGTGCCAGCAGTGATCAGGGGCGCAATCAGCCCCAGCATTTT. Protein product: CASSDQGRNQPQHF.

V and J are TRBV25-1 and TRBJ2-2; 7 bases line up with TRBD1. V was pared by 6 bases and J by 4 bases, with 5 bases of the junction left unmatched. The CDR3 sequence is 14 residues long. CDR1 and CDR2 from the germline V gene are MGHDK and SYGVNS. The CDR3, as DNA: TGTGCCAGCAGAAACAGGGGTCTCACCGGGGAGCTGTTTTTT. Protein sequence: CASRNRGLTGELFF.

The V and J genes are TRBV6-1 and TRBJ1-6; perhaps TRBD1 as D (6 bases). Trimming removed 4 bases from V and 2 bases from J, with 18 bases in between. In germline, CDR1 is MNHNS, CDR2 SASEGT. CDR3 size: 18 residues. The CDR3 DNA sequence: TGTGCCAGCAGTGGCACGGGGGGCTTAGGCCCCTATAATTCACCCCTCCACTTT. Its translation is CASSGTGGLGPYNSPLHF.

The CDR3 spells CSVEALVDRASGELFF. Here the CDR3 DNA reads TGCAGCGTTGAAGCTTTGGTGGACAGGGCATCCGGGGAGCTGTTTTTT. The J gene is TRBJ2-2, the V gene TRBV29-1; 8 nucleotides match TRBD1. CDR1 is SQVTM, CDR2 ANQGSEA, per germline. The CDR3 runs 16 residues. The V and J ends lost 1 base and 6 bases, in that order; junction bases with no gene match: 10.

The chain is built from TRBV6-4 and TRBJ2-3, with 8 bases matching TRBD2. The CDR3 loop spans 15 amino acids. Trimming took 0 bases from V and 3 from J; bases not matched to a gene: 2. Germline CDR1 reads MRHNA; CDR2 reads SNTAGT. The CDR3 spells CASSDSASGTDTQYF. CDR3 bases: TGTGCCAGCAGTGACTCGGCTAGCGGGACAGATACGCAGTATTTT.

The CDR3 sequence is CASRSWGTGTNEQFF. The CDR3 DNA reads TGTGCCAGCAGGTCCTGGGGGACAGGGACCAATGAGCAGTTCTTC. The chain recombines TRBV28 with TRBJ2-1; TRBD1 aligns across 9 bases. The CDR3 length is 15 residues. CDR1 and CDR2 from the germline V gene are MDHEN and SYDVKM. V was clipped by 6 bases and J by 6 bases; unmatched bases: 9.

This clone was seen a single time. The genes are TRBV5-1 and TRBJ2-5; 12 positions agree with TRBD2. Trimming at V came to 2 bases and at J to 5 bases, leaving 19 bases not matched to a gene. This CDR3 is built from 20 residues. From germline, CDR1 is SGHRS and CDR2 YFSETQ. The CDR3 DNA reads TGCGCCAGCAGCTTTTTTACCCCTCCGGCTAGCGGGAGGGGGGACGAGACCCAGTACTTC. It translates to CASSFFTPPASGRGDETQYF.

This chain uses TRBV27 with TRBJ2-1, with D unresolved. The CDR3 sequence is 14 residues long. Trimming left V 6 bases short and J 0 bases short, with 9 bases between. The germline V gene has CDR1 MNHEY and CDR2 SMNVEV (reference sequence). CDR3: CASRYFSSYNEQFF. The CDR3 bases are TGTGCCAGCAGATATTTTAGCTCCTACAATGAGCAGTTCTTC.

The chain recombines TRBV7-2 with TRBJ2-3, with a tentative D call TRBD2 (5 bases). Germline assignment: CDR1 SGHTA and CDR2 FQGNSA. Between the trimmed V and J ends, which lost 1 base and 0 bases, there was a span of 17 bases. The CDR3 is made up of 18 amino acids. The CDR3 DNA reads TGTGCCAGCAGCTTAGGTCTCCTTGGACGGGGTAGCACAGATACGCAGTATTTT. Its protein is CASSLGLLGRGSTDTQYF.

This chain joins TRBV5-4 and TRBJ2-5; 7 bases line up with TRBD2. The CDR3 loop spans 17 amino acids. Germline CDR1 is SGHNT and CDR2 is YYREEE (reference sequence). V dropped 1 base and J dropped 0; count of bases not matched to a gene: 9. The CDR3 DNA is TGTGCCAGCAGCTTGAAGTGGAGCGGGGCGTACCAAGAGACCCAGTACTTC. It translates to CASSLKWSGAYQETQYF.

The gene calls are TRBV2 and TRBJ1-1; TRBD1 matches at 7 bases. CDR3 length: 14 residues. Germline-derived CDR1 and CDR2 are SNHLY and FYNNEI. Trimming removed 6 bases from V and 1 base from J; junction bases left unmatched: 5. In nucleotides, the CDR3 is TGTGCCAGCAGAGTGACAGGGACGAACACTGAAGCTTTCTTT. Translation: CASRVTGTNTEAFF.

The CDR3 is CASSPTGTSGYSYNEQFF. The CDR3 nucleotides read TGTGCCAGCAGCCCGACAGGGACTAGCGGTTACTCCTACAATGAGCAGTTCTTC. The chain employs TRBV5-4 and TRBJ2-1; 11 bases are shared with TRBD2. The CDR3 has 18 residues. CDR1 is SGHNT and CDR2 is YYREEE in the germline V gene (reference sequence). The junction had 9 bases not matched to a gene; V was cut back by 4 bases and J by 0 bases.

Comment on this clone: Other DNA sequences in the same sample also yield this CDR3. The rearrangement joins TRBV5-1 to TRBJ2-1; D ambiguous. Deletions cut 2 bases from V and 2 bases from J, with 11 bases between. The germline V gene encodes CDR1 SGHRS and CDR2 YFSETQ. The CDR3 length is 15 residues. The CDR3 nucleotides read TGCGCCAGCAGCTTAGGTGGTAGGGCCTACAATGAGCAGTTCTTC. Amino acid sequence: CASSLGGRAYNEQFF.

CDR3 region: CSVVSQNYGYTF. The CDR3 nucleotides are TGCAGCGTTGTAAGTCAAAACTATGGCTACACCTTC. V usage is TRBV29-1 and J usage is TRBJ1-2; D is uncertain. The V end lost 4 bases, the J end lost 2 bases, and 8 bases lay between the germline ends. Germline loops: CDR1 SQVTM, CDR2 ANQGSEA. The CDR3 has 12 residues.

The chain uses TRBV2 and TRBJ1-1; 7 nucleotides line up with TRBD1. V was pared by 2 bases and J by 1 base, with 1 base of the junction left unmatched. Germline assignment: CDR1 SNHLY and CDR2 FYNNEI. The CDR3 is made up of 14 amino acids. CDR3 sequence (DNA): TGTGCCAGCAGTGAATCAGGGGGGAACACTGAAGCTTTCTTT. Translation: CASSESGGNTEAFF.

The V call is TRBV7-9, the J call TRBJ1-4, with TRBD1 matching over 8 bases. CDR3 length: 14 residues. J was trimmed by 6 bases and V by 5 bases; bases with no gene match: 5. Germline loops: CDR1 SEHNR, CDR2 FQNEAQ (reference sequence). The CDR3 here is CASSEGTGDEKLFF. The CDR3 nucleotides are TGTGCCAGCAGCGAAGGGACAGGTGATGAAAAACTGTTTTTT.